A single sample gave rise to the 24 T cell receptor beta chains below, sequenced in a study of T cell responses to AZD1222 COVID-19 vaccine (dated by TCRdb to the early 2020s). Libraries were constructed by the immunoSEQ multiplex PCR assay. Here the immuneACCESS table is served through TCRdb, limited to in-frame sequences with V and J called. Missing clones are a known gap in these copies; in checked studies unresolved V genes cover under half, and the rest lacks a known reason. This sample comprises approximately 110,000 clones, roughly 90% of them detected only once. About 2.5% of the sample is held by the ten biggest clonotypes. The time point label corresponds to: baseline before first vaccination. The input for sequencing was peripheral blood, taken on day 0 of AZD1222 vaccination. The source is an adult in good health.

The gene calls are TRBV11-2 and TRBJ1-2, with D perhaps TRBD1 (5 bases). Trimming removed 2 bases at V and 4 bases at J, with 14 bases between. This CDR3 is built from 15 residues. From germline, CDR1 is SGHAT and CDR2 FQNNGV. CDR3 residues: CASSLLGTGVYGYTF. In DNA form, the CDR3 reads TGTGCCAGCAGCTTATTGGGGACCGGTGTCTATGGCTACACCTTC.

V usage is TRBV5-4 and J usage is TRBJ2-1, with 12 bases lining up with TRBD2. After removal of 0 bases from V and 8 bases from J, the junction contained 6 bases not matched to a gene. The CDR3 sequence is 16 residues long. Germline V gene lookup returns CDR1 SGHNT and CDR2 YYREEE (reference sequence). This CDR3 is CASSLVASGRGDEQFF. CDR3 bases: TGTGCCAGCAGCTTGGTGGCTAGCGGGAGGGGCGATGAGCAGTTCTTC.

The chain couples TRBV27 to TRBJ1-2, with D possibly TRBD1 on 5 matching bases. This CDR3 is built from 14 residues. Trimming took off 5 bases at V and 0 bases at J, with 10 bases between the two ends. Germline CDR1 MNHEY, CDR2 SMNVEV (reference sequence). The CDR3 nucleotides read TGTGCCAGCAGTCCCGGGGCGCCTAACTATGGCTACACCTTC. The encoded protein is CASSPGAPNYGYTF.

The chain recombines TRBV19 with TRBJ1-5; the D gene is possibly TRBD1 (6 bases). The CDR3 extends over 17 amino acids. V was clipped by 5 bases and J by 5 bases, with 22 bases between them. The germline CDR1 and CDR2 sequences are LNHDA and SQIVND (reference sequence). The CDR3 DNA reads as TGTGCCAGTAGTGTCAGGGGTGGCCCCACTGACGATCAGCCCCAGCATTTT. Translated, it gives CASSVRGGPTDDQPQHF.

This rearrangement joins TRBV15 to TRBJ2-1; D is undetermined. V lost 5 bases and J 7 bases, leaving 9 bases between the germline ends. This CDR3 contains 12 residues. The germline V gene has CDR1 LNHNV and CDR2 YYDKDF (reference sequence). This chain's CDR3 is CATSDKRNEQFF. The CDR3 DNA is TGTGCCACCAGCGATAAAAGGAATGAGCAGTTCTTC.

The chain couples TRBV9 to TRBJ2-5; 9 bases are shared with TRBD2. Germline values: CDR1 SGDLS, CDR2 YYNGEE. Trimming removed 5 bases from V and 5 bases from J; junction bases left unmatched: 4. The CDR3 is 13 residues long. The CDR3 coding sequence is TGTGCCAGCAGAGCTAGCGGGACGGAGACCCAGTACTTC. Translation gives CASRASGTETQYF.

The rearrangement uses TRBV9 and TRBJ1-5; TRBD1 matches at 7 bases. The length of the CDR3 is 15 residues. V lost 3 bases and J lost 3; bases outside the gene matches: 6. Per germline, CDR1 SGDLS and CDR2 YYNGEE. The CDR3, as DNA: TGTGCCAGCAGCGCAGGGACAGCCCCCAATCAGCCCCAGCATTTT. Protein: CASSAGTAPNQPQHF.

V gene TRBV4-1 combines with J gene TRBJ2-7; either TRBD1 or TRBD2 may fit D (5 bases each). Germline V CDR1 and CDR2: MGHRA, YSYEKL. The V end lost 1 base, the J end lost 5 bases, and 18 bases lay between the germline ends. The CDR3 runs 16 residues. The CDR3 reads CASSQGRTSGRDEQYF. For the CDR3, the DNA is TGCGCCAGCAGCCAAGGGCGGACTTCGGGGCGGGACGAGCAGTACTTC.

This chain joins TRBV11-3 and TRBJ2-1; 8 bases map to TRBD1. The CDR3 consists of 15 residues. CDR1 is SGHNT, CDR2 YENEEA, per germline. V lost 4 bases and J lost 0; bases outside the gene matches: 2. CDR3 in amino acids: CASSSQGVSYNEQFF. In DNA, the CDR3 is TGTGCCAGCAGCTCACAGGGGGTCTCCTACAATGAGCAGTTCTTC.

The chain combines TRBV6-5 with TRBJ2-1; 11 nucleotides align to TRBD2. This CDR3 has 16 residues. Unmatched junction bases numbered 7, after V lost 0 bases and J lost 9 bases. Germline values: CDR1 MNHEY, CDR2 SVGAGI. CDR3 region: CASSYSLAGGPSEQFF. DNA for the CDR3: TGTGCCAGCAGTTACTCGTTAGCGGGGGGGCCAAGTGAGCAGTTCTTC.

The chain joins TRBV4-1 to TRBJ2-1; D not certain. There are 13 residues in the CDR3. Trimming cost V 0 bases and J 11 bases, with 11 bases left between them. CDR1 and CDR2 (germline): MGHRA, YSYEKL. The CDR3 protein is CASSQDEYAKQFF. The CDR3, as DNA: TGCGCCAGCAGCCAAGATGAGTACGCCAAGCAGTTCTTC.

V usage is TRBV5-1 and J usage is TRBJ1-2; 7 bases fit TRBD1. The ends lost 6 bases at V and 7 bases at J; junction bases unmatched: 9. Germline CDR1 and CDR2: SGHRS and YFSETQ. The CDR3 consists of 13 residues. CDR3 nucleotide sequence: TGCGCCAGCACCTATACAGGGGTTGGTGGCTACACCTTC. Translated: CASTYTGVGGYTF.

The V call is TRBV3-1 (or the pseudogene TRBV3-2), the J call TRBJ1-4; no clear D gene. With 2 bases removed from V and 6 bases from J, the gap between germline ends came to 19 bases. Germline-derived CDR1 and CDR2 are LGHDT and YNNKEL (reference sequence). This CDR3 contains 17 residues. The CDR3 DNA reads TGTGCCAGCAGCCAATATAGTCAAGGGCGAGGACATGAAAAACTGTTTTTT. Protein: CASSQYSQGRGHEKLFF.

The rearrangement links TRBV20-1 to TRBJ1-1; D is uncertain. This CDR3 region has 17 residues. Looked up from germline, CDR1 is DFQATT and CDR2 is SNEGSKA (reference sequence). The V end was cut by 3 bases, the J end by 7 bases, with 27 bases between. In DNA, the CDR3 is TGCAGTGCTAGTAGATGGCTGATGTCGAGTGTGAAAGATGAAGCTTTCTTT. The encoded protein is CSASRWLMSSVKDEAFF.

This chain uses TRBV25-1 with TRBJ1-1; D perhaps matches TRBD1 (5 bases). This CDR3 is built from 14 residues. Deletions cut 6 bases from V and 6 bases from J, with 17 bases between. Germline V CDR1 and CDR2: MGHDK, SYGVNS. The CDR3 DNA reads TGTGCCAGCAGCCGTCAGGGAGGGTTTGCTGAAGCTTTCTTT. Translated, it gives CASSRQGGFAEAFF.

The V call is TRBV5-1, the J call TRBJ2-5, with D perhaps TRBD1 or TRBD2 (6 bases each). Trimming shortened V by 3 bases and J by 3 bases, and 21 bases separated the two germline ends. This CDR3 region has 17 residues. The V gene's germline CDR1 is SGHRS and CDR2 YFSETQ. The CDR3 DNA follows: TGCGCCAGCAGCTCCGGTGTCTTAGCAAGGGGGGAAGAGACCCAGTACTTC. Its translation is CASSSGVLARGEETQYF.

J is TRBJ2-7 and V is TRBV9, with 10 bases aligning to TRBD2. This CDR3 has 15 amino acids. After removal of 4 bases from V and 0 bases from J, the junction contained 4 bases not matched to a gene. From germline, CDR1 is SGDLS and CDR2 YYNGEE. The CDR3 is CASSRGTSVSYEQYF. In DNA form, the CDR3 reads TGTGCCAGCAGCAGGGGGACTAGCGTCTCCTACGAGCAGTACTTC.

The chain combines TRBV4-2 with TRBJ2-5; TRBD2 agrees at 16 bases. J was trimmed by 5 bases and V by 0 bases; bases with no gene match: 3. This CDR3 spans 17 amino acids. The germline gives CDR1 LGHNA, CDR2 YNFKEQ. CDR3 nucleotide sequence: TGTGCCAGCAGCCAAGAGGGGACTAGCGGGGGGGCGGAGACCCAGTACTTC. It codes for CASSQEGTSGGAETQYF.

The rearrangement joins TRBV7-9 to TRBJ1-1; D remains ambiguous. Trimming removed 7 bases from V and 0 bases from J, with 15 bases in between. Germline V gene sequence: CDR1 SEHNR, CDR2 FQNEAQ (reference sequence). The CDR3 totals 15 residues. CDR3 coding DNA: TGTGCCAGCACCAAGAAAGACACCCTGAACACTGAAGCTTTCTTT. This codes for CASTKKDTLNTEAFF. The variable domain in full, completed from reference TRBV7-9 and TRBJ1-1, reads DTGVSQNPRHKITKRGQNVTFRCDPISEHNRLYWYRQTLGQGPEFLTYFQNEAQLEKSRLLSDRFSAERPKGSFSTLEIQRTEQGDSAMYLCASTKKDTLNTEAFFGQGTRLTVV.

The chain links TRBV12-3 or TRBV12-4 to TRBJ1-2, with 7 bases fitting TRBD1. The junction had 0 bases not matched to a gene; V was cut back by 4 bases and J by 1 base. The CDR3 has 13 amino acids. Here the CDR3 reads CASSWDSNYGYTF. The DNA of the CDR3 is TGTGCCAGCAGTTGGGACAGTAACTATGGCTACACCTTC.

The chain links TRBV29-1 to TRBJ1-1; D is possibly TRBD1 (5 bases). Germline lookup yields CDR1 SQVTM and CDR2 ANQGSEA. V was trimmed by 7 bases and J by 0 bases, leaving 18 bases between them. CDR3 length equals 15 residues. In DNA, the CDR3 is TGCAGCGCTGCAGCGGGGTGGGGCATGAACACTGAAGCTTTCTTT. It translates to CSAAAGWGMNTEAFF.

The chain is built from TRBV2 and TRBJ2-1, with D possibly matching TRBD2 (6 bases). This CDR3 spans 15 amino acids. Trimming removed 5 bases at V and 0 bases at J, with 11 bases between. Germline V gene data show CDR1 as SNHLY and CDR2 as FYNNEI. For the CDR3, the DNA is TGTGCCAGCAGTCCTCTAGCGAACTCCTACAATGAGCAGTTCTTC. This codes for CASSPLANSYNEQFF.

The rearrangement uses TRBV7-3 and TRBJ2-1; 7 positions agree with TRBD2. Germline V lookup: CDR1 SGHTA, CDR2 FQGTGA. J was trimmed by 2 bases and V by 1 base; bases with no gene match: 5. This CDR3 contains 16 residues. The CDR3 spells CASSLMTSPPYNEQFF. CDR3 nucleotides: TGTGCCAGCAGCTTAATGACTAGCCCTCCCTACAATGAGCAGTTCTTC.

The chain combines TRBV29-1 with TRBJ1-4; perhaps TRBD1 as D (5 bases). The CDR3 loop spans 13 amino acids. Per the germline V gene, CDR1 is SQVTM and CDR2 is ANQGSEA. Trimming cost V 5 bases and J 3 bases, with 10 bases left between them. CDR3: CSVRGVSNEKLFF. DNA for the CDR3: TGCAGCGTTCGGGGGGTATCTAATGAAAAACTGTTTTTT.